The sequence of this TCR beta chain was determined in a study of T cells in Graves' hyperthyroidism and ophthalmopathy (dated by TCRdb to between 2018 and 2021). About the investigation overall: Peripheral blood was sampled at the time of initial diagnosis, prior to any treatment. Thyroid tissue and blood T-cell repertoires from about six Graves' hyperthyroidism patients were also compared in the study. To identify distinguishing TCR V-J signatures, a discovery cohort of some 100 patients was used, comprising some 45 with Graves' ophthalmopathy and some 57 with stable Graves' hyperthyroidism. After sampling, hyperthyroidism patients received methimazole starting at 30 mg daily, and ophthalmopathy patients received high-dose intravenous methylprednisolone. The paper reports TCR Vbeta CDR3 sequencing of approximately 140 peripheral blood samples: fewer than 50 ophthalmopathy, under 80 hyperthyroidism and about 17 progressor patients. Whether ophthalmopathy could be predicted prospectively was tested in an independent validation cohort made up of approximately 19 hyperthyroidism patients plus 17 patients who later progressed to ophthalmopathy. The approximately 100 discovery patients were randomly split 7:3 into training and test sets.

The germline V gene (reference sequence) supplies CDR1 LNHNV and CDR2 YYDKDF. V drops 2 bases and J drops 4 bases, leaving 9 bases in between. The cysteine opens and the phenylalanine closes a CDR3 of 13 amino acids. Only the CDR3 DNA stays, 39 bases, in frame from base 1. Points the paper makes about the study in general: A model built on a 13 V-J signature distinguished ophthalmopathy from stable hyperthyroidism, reaching 85% to 90% sensitivity and approximately 81% specificity in cross-validation and 80%/75% in testing. During validation, the model predicted progression to ophthalmopathy a median of roughly six months ahead of onset, with just under 71% sensitivity and around 73% specificity. Sample size was not statistically predetermined, and investigators were not blinded to group allocation. Most expanded thyroid clonotypes (frequency above 0.001) were also found in blood, which suggests that blood repertoires may mirror thyroid immune responses.

The TCR beta CDR3 regions were amplified from RNA transcripts. The first round of RT-PCR for the TCR CDR3 was performed with the HTBI primer set and the Qiagen OneStep RT-PCR kit. The libraries were constructed in a second round of multiplex PCR and then size-selected and purified. Sequencing of the libraries was done on an Illumina HiSeq2000 using paired-end 100 bp reads. Turning to the authors' computational methods: SOAPnuke was used to process the raw data, with reads discarded if the reads contained adapters or uncalled bases, had a mean Phred below 15, or lacked an exact constant-primer or identifier match. High-quality paired reads were merged using COPE v1.2.5, and each unique nucleotide sequence was defined as a clonotype. Clonotypes were aligned to IMGT TRBV, TRBD and TRBJ reference segments using MiTCR v1.1. The analysis was restricted to V-J combinations with a frequency above 0.0001, which together covered roughly 99% of the repertoires. A TCS score was defined as the ratio of F50 (clonal expansion) to E x V (chaos), with BLOSUM62-based TCRdist applied between CDR3 peptides within each V-J. Welch's t-statistics and random forest reduced around 520 V-J features to roughly 13, which were used in a naive Bayes classifier (R e1071). TCRdb cleaned the public reads at Q25 with fastp, built clones with MiXCR and kept in-frame beta chains. Identical CDR3 proteins give one entry, which carries the most common genes and DNA. These V and J calls originate from TCRdb's pipeline instead of the authors' own analysis. The sample table shows 300,000 to 500,000 distinct CDR3 sequences, and about 15% are seen once. The ten largest clones add up to about 31% of the sample.

A patient counted as having stable Graves' hyperthyroidism if no progression to ophthalmopathy occurred over 18 months of follow-up. Hyperthyroidism patients were aged 18 to 65 years and newly diagnosed, with disease duration of less than 2 months. The study excluded patients with uncontrolled infections, other autoimmune diseases, pregnancy or lactation. Diagnoses were based on clinical symptoms, serum thyroxine and TRAb, thyroid ultrasound and orbital computed tomography. PBMCs were separated from roughly 10 ml of fresh peripheral blood using Ficoll-Paque density gradient centrifugation. Total RNA was extracted using Trizol reagent, and RNA quality was assessed on an Agilent 2100 Bioanalyzer. Concerning this clonotype itself: Its recognized antigen is unknown. The input lacks base qualities; no much larger clone sits a single base away.

What was sequenced was blood. The clonotype comes from a woman between 25 and 40 years old with Graves' hyperthyroidism. Rearrangement joined TRBV15 to TRBJ2-7; the D gene identity is not certain. The CDR3: CATSRSPIYEQYF. The sequence in DNA is TGTGCCACCAGCAGATCACCAATTTACGAGCAGTACTTC.